The TCR beta chain under discussion was sequenced for a study of beta chain features in type 1 diabetes. Overall study: All of the samples together had 85 million to 140 million sorted cells examined.

The investigators reverse transcribed all of the isolated RNA, so they sequenced expressed TCRB transcripts. TCRdb's table, derived via immunoSEQ multiplex PCR, lists solely in-frame clones and lacks some. The data contain 850,000 to 900,000 clones, 17% of them singletons. Germline V gene data show CDR1 as MNHNY and CDR2 as SVGAGI (reference sequence). The CDR3 is made up of 13 amino acids. Trimming left V 6 bases short and J 1 base short, with 9 bases between. Sequenced: naive CD4+ T cells from blood. The clonotype comes from a woman aged 18-29 years in good health. The chain couples TRBV6-6 to TRBJ1-1; unclear D gene. CDR3 region: CASSDWGNTEAFF. The CDR3 DNA reads TGTGCCAGCAGCGACTGGGGGAACACTGAAGCTTTCTTT.